The T cell receptor beta chain described here comes from a study of CD8 T cells in ankylosing spondylitis. Preparation of TCR beta libraries was done by quantitative 5'-RACE with molecular barcodes. TCRdb re-analysed the 5' RACE reads in MiXCR, keeping a single row per CDR3 protein. Counted here are about 450,000 distinct CDR3 sequences, 20% to 30% occurring once; the ten biggest clones make up 0.89%. Concerning this clonotype: The antigen is undetermined.

Germline values: CDR1 DFQATT, CDR2 SNEGSKA (reference sequence). Trimming took 3 bases from V and 4 from J, leaving 13 bases between them. The CDR3 loop spans 14 amino acids. Study-wide results and limits: Reportedly, matched ankylosing spondylitis synovial fluid was significantly enriched for disease-linked clones. Made up of fewer than 10 highly homologous variants, a TCR beta motif appeared characteristic of ankylosing spondylitis blood.

The source material was blood, either unsorted or a sorted T cell fraction (not recorded which). This chain joins TRBV20-1 and TRBJ1-3, with D uncertain. The receptor was derived from a male donor with ankylosing spondylitis. Written as DNA, the CDR3 is TGCAGTGCTAGCTTACTGTCATCCGGAAACACCATATATTTT. Encoded protein: CSASLLSSGNTIYF.